Below are 12 T cell receptor beta chains sequenced from a single sample in a study of T cells in Graves' hyperthyroidism and ophthalmopathy. Amplification of TCR beta CDR3 regions was performed using RNA transcripts as template. TCR CDR3 underwent first-round RT-PCR with the HTBI primer set. TCRdb analysed the multiplex PCR reads with MiXCR anew, one entry per CDR3 protein. Here the sample spans some 340,000 distinct CDR3 sequences, around 15% being singletons. Sequencing used blood. These receptors came from a woman aged 35 to 49 with Graves' ophthalmopathy.

This clonotype was counted many times. This sequence joins TRBV7-8 and TRBJ2-5, with 7 bases aligning to TRBD1. V lost 4 bases to trimming and J lost 5 bases; unmatched junction nucleotides: 7. The CDR3 extends over 14 amino acids. Germline CDR1 reads SGHVS; CDR2 reads FQNEAQ. The CDR3 region is CASSSGTEGETQYF. CDR3 DNA sequence: TGTGCCAGCAGCTCCGGGACAGAAGGGGAGACCCAGTACTTC.

This clonotype was seen ten or more times. The chain couples TRBV24-1 to TRBJ2-3; 8 bases fit TRBD2. The V gene's germline CDR1 is KGHDR and CDR2 SFDVKD. With V trimmed by 9 bases and J by 4 bases, 8 bases remained unmatched. The CDR3 loop spans 14 amino acids. CDR3 nucleotide sequence: TGTGCCACCGAAAACGGGGGGGCCGCAGATACGCAGTATTTT. This encodes CATENGGAADTQYF.

This clonotype was recorded many times. The chain couples TRBV29-1 to TRBJ2-7, with D maybe TRBD2 (5 bases). CDR1 and CDR2 from the germline V gene are SQVTM and ANQGSEA. This CDR3 has 13 amino acids. V lost 7 bases and J lost 1, with 14 bases in between. DNA of the CDR3: TGCAGCGCCGAGGGCGGTTTTTCCTACGAGCAGTACTTC. It codes for CSAEGGFSYEQYF.

This clonotype was recorded many times. The rearrangement uses TRBV6-2 or TRBV6-3 and TRBJ2-1, with TRBD2 as a possible D gene (6 bases). V was shortened by 6 bases and J by 3 bases, with 18 bases between the two germline ends. Germline values: CDR1 MNHEY, CDR2 SVGEGT. The CDR3 sequence is 16 residues long. The CDR3 is CASSAEAGNDYNEQFF. As DNA, the CDR3 is TGTGCCAGCAGCGCTGAAGCGGGTAACGACTACAATGAGCAGTTCTTC.

CDR3 protein: CASSSPGTGDREQYF. DNA for the CDR3: TGTGCCAGCAGCTCCCCCGGGACAGGGGATCGCGAGCAGTACTTC. The chain links TRBV7-6 to TRBJ2-7; TRBD1 agrees at 10 bases. The V gene end was trimmed by 4 bases and the J gene end by 6 bases; junction bases not matched to a gene: 9. The CDR3 has 15 amino acids. Germline loops: CDR1 SGHVS, CDR2 FNYEAQ.

This clonotype was picked up many times. This chain joins TRBV20-1 and TRBJ2-1; D ambiguous. V lost 6 bases to trimming and J lost 4 bases, with 16 bases between them. This CDR3 has 14 amino acids. CDR1 is DFQATT, CDR2 SNEGSKA, per germline (reference sequence). The CDR3 sequence is CSAGELDGYNEQFF. In nucleotides, the CDR3 is TGCAGTGCCGGCGAACTGGACGGATACAATGAGCAGTTCTTC.

At least ten counts were recorded for this clonotype. The rearrangement uses TRBV6-2 or TRBV6-3 and TRBJ2-5; 7 bases line up with TRBD1. Germline lookup yields CDR1 MNHEY and CDR2 SVGEGT. Losses at the gene ends were 6 bases for V and 7 bases for J; bases not matched to a gene: 14. The CDR3 consists of 15 residues. The CDR3 spells CASSPDRQGDRTQYF. CDR3 nucleotides: TGTGCCAGCAGCCCCGATAGACAGGGTGATCGGACCCAGTACTTC.

The sample holds many counts of this clonotype. The V gene is TRBV2, the J gene TRBJ2-7, with 10 bases matching TRBD2. V shed 4 bases, J shed 2 bases, and the junction held 8 bases outside the gene matches. The CDR3 has 16 residues. From germline, CDR1 is SNHLY and CDR2 FYNNEI. The CDR3 sequence: CASSVQSGGDTYEQYF. For the CDR3, the DNA is TGTGCCAGCAGTGTACAAAGCGGGGGGGATACCTACGAGCAGTACTTC.

This clonotype was counted many times. The chain couples TRBV7-2 to TRBJ2-5; D may be TRBD1 (5 bases). Germline V gene sequence: CDR1 SGHTA, CDR2 FQGNSA. The germline V and J ends were trimmed by 3 bases and 4 bases, with 12 bases remaining between them. This CDR3 has 14 residues. CDR3 sequence: CASSFQGGGETQYF. The CDR3 DNA sequence: TGTGCCAGCAGCTTTCAGGGTGGCGGAGAGACCCAGTACTTC.

This clonotype appeared a few times. The chain links TRBV7-2 to TRBJ2-7; 7 bases map to TRBD2. The CDR3 runs to 14 residues. Per the germline V gene, CDR1 is SGHTA and CDR2 is FQGNSA. V was clipped by 1 base and J by 5 bases; unmatched bases: 5. The CDR3 spells CASSLVGGRDEQYF. CDR3 sequence (DNA): TGTGCCAGCAGCTTAGTTGGGGGGAGGGACGAGCAGTACTTC. Supplemented by reference TRBV7-2 and TRBJ2-7, the full variable domain reads GAGVSQSPSNKVTEKGKDVELRCDPISGHTALYWYRQSLGQGLEFLIYFQGNSAPDKSGLPSDRFSAERTGGSVSTLTIQRTQQEDSAVYLCASSLVGGRDEQYFGPGTRLTVT.

This clonotype was seen at least ten times. This chain uses TRBV7-2 with TRBJ1-2; 7 nucleotides line up with TRBD1. There are 13 residues in the CDR3. Germline CDR1 reads SGHTA; CDR2 reads FQGNSA. The V gene end was trimmed by 8 bases and the J gene end by 0 bases; junction bases not matched to a gene: 3. The CDR3 DNA reads as TGTGCCAGCGAGGGGGCAGCTAACTATGGCTACACCTTC. Residues: CASEGAANYGYTF.

This clonotype has a count of ten or more. The chain recombines TRBV6-1 with TRBJ2-3; possible D gene TRBD2, 5 bases. Trimming cost V 8 bases and J 2 bases, with 17 bases left between them. Germline V gives CDR1 MNHNS, CDR2 SASEGT. The CDR3 sequence is 15 residues long. The DNA of the CDR3 is TGTGCCAGCGATCTCCCCGGGAAGATCACAGATACGCAGTATTTT. Its translation is CASDLPGKITDTQYF.